These 23 T cell receptor beta chains originate from one sample sequenced in a study of T-cell reconstitution after alpha-beta-depleted transplantation in children. The TCRbeta library was prepared with unique molecular identifiers. TCRdb called the PCR reads again in MiXCR, with one record for every CDR3 protein. The data contain about 240,000 distinct CDR3 sequences, about 25% of them singletons. Sequencing was performed on PBMCs, taken before TCRalphabeta/CD19-depleted stem cell transplant. These receptors were collected from a girl aged 2-15 years with Fanconi anemia, due to receive a stem cell transplant.

This clonotype was picked up a small number of times. V is TRBV5-5 and J is TRBJ2-5; possible D gene TRBD1, 6 bases. The CDR3 totals 16 residues. Per germline, CDR1 SGHKS and CDR2 YYEKEE (reference sequence). Trimming pared 0 bases from V and 2 bases from J, leaving 14 bases between. This CDR3 reads CASSLGAQGIQETQYF. The CDR3 DNA reads as TGTGCCAGCAGCTTGGGGGCCCAGGGGATTCAAGAGACCCAGTACTTC.

This chain uses TRBV6-5 with TRBJ2-7; 7 nucleotides align to TRBD1. The CDR3 contains 12 residues. Germline V gives CDR1 MNHEY, CDR2 SVGAGI. The V and J ends lost 6 bases and 5 bases, in that order; junction bases with no gene match: 4. The CDR3 loop is CASSRGTNEQYF. The CDR3 DNA is TGTGCCAGCAGCAGGGGGACAAACGAGCAGTACTTC.

This clonotype was observed a handful of times. V gene TRBV5-5 combines with J gene TRBJ2-1; 9 bases agree with TRBD2. The junction had 10 bases not matched to a gene; V was cut back by 4 bases and J by 8 bases. CDR3 length equals 15 residues. In germline, CDR1 is SGHKS, CDR2 YYEKEE (reference sequence). CDR3 amino acids: CASSTGLAAFDEQFF. CDR3 bases: TGTGCCAGCAGCACGGGACTAGCCGCTTTCGATGAGCAGTTCTTC.

This clonotype has a count of ten or more. The chain recombines TRBV28 with TRBJ2-7, with 8 bases fitting TRBD2. The CDR3 runs 15 residues. Germline V gene data show CDR1 as MDHEN and CDR2 as SYDVKM. The trim removed 5 bases at V and 4 bases at J, leaving 10 bases unmatched. The CDR3: CASSPEAGEWYEQYF. DNA of the CDR3: TGTGCCAGCAGTCCGGAAGCGGGAGAGTGGTACGAGCAGTACTTC. The full variable domain, its missing parts supplied by reference TRBV28 and TRBJ2-7, is DVKVTQSSRYLVKRTGEKVFLECVQDMDHENMFWYRQDPGLGLRLIYFSYDVKMKEKGDIPEGYSVSREKKERFSLILESASTNQTSMYLCASSPEAGEWYEQYFGPGTRLTVT.

V and J are TRBV7-2 and TRBJ2-3; 7 bases agree with TRBD2. This CDR3 spans 16 amino acids. Germline trimming cut 5 bases from V and 7 bases from J; bases unmatched to any gene: 15. Germline lookup yields CDR1 SGHTA and CDR2 FQGNSA. The CDR3 DNA reads TGTGCCAGCAGCCTTCAGCGGGATCGGAGTACCAATACGCAGTATTTT. This gives the protein CASSLQRDRSTNTQYF. The variable domain in full, with the rest retrieved from reference TRBV7-2 and TRBJ2-3, is GAGVSQSPSNKVTEKGKDVELRCDPISGHTALYWYRQSLGQGLEFLIYFQGNSAPDKSGLPSDRFSAERTGGSVSTLTIQRTQQEDSAVYLCASSLQRDRSTNTQYFGPGTRLTVL.

This clonotype was counted many times. This chain connects TRBV20-1 to TRBJ2-3; D is uncertain. Trimming stripped 5 bases from V and 2 bases from J, with 8 bases between. CDR1 and CDR2 (germline): DFQATT, SNEGSKA (reference sequence). This CDR3 has 12 amino acids. The CDR3 region has the DNA TGCAGTGCTTCGGACGTCACAGATACGCAGTATTTT. Protein product: CSASDVTDTQYF.

This clonotype has a count of ten or more. The rearrangement joins TRBV30 to TRBJ1-5; 10 positions match TRBD1. The CDR3 covers 13 residues. Trimming cost V 7 bases and J 6 bases; bases outside gene matches: 6. The germline gives CDR1 GTSNPN, CDR2 SVGIG (reference sequence). The DNA of the CDR3 is TGTGCCTTTTCCGGGACAGGGGCTCAGCCCCAGCATTTT. Residues: CAFSGTGAQPQHF.

This clonotype was counted a single time. The rearrangement uses TRBV9 and TRBJ2-7, with 9 bases matching TRBD2. Germline values: CDR1 SGDLS, CDR2 YYNGEE. The CDR3 has 15 residues. The V gene end was trimmed by 0 bases and the J gene end by 7 bases; junction bases not matched to a gene: 8. The CDR3 sequence is CASSVVAGGPGEQYF. The CDR3 DNA reads TGTGCCAGCAGCGTAGTGGCGGGAGGGCCGGGAGAGCAGTACTTC.

The V gene is TRBV21-1, the J gene TRBJ2-2; TRBD2, the table's D call, was not compared with the DNA. TRBV21-1 is a pseudogene locus. The CDR3 is 20 amino acids. The chain's CDR3 is CASSKDPGLAGGKETGELFF. CDR3 nucleotides: TGTGCCAGCAGCAAAGATCCGGGACTAGCGGGGGGGAAGGAAACCGGGGAGCTGTTTTTT.

Only one count was recorded for this clonotype. The chain uses TRBV29-1 and TRBJ1-2; 7 nucleotides align to TRBD1. The germline V gene has CDR1 SQVTM and CDR2 ANQGSEA. The CDR3 covers 11 residues. After removal of 4 bases from V and 8 bases from J, the junction contained 4 bases not matched to a gene. This CDR3 is CSVVQGLGYTF. The CDR3 bases are TGCAGCGTTGTACAGGGGTTAGGCTACACCTTC.

The table lists this clonotype with many counts. This chain uses TRBV10-1 with TRBJ2-5, with a possible D match to TRBD1 (6 bases). The germline gives CDR1 WNHNN, CDR2 SYGVQD (reference sequence). The CDR3 totals 14 residues. V lost 3 bases and J lost 4, with 12 bases in between. In DNA, the CDR3 is TGCGCCAGCAGTGATGCAGGGGTTGGAGAGACCCAGTACTTC. Translating it yields CASSDAGVGETQYF.

This clonotype was recorded a few times. This chain links TRBV5-1 with TRBJ2-7; 8 nucleotides line up with TRBD1. Looked up from germline, CDR1 is SGHRS and CDR2 is YFSETQ. The CDR3 loop spans 17 amino acids. Losses at the gene ends were 3 bases for V and 1 base for J; bases not matched to a gene: 12. The CDR3 DNA sequence: TGCGCCAGCAGCTCCGGAGGGACAGGAAGCCTTTCCTACGAGCAGTACTTC. This gives the protein CASSSGGTGSLSYEQYF.

This rearrangement joins TRBV4-2 to TRBJ2-2, with a possible D match to TRBD2 (7 bases). The CDR3 contains 16 residues. Trimming took off 3 bases at V and 7 bases at J, with 18 bases between the two ends. Germline-derived CDR1 and CDR2 are LGHNA and YNFKEQ. In DNA form, the CDR3 reads TGTGCCAGCAGCCAGTGGGGGGGCCAAACGAGCGGGGAGCTGTTTTTT. The encoded protein is CASSQWGGQTSGELFF.

The V and J genes are TRBV7-2 and TRBJ2-3; 8 bases are shared with TRBD1. Germline trimming cut 4 bases from V and 6 bases from J; bases unmatched to any gene: 9. CDR3 length equals 15 residues. Germline V gene sequence: CDR1 SGHTA, CDR2 FQGNSA. This CDR3 is CASSSGTGRFDTQYF. The CDR3 DNA reads TGTGCCAGCAGCTCCGGGACAGGTCGTTTCGATACGCAGTATTTT.

This chain joins TRBV5-1 and TRBJ2-3; TRBD2 matches 8 bases. V was pared by 2 bases and J by 4 bases, with 6 bases of the junction left unmatched. CDR1 is SGHRS, CDR2 YFSETQ, per germline. The CDR3 runs to 15 residues. DNA for the CDR3: TGCGCCAGCAGCTTCGGCGGGGGGAGGTCAGATACGCAGTATTTT. It yields the protein CASSFGGGRSDTQYF.

The sample holds many counts of this clonotype. The gene calls are TRBV29-1 and TRBJ2-2; D gene ambiguous. The CDR3 is 10 residues long. Trimming took off 6 bases at V and 3 bases at J, with 2 bases between the two ends. CDR1 SQVTM and CDR2 ANQGSEA come from the germline V gene. The CDR3 DNA follows: TGCAGCGTAGACACCGGGGAGCTGTTTTTT. It translates to CSVDTGELFF.

This clonotype was found a few times. The genes are TRBV7-2 and TRBJ2-7; the match to TRBD1 covers 9 bases. After removal of 4 bases from V and 4 bases from J, the junction contained 5 bases not matched to a gene. Per the germline V gene, CDR1 is SGHTA and CDR2 is FQGNSA. The CDR3 spans 14 residues. The CDR3 DNA follows: TGTGCCAGCAGCTACACGACAGGGGGTTACGAGCAGTACTTC. This gives the protein CASSYTTGGYEQYF.

The chain couples TRBV20-1 to TRBJ2-1, with TRBD2 identical over 7 bases. Germline V gives CDR1 DFQATT, CDR2 SNEGSKA (reference sequence). J gave up 12 bases and V 2 bases, and 13 bases lay outside the gene matches. The CDR3 sequence is 14 residues long. The CDR3 region is CSARNWGTSETQFF. DNA for the CDR3: TGCAGTGCTAGAAATTGGGGAACTAGCGAGACGCAGTTCTTC.

This clonotype was seen at least ten times. This chain uses TRBV12-3 or TRBV12-4 with TRBJ2-3, with D hard to call. The CDR3 loop spans 12 amino acids. V was shortened by 8 bases and J by 7 bases, with 13 bases between the two germline ends. This CDR3 is CASGRSTYTQYF. In DNA form, the CDR3 reads TGTGCCAGCGGGCGGTCCACTTATACGCAGTATTTT.

The sample holds many counts of this clonotype. V and J are TRBV15 and TRBJ2-1; 7 positions match TRBD1. The CDR3 consists of 16 residues. Germline V gene lookup returns CDR1 LNHNV and CDR2 YYDKDF (reference sequence). V trimming: 4 bases; J trimming: 1 base; junction bases outside the gene matches: 7. The CDR3 nucleotides are TGTGCCACCAGCAAATCAGGGGGATTTTCCTACAATGAGCAGTTCTTC. Amino acid sequence: CATSKSGGFSYNEQFF.

This chain uses TRBV29-1 with TRBJ1-4; D gene unclear. This CDR3 spans 14 amino acids. V shed 4 bases and J shed 7 bases, with 16 bases lying between them. Looked up from germline, CDR1 is SQVTM and CDR2 is ANQGSEA. The CDR3 here is CSVAGSEGSEKLFF. For the CDR3, the DNA is TGCAGCGTTGCTGGGTCCGAAGGAAGTGAAAAACTGTTTTTT.

V gene TRBV6-1 combines with J gene TRBJ2-4; the match to TRBD1 covers 9 bases. Germline lookup yields CDR1 MNHNS and CDR2 SASEGT. The trim removed 2 bases at V and 9 bases at J, leaving 11 bases unmatched. CDR3 length: 16 amino acids. In DNA form, the CDR3 reads TGTGCCAGCAGTGAAAATACTGGGACAGGGAATAGCATTCAGTACTTC. Translating it yields CASSENTGTGNSIQYF.

This clonotype has more than one count but fewer than ten. CDR3 in amino acids: CASSQTSGSYTGELFF. The DNA for the CDR3 is TGTGCCAGCAGCCAGACTAGCGGGAGTTACACCGGGGAGCTGTTTTTT. The V and J genes are TRBV7-8 and TRBJ2-2; 12 positions agree with TRBD2. Germline V gene sequence: CDR1 SGHVS, CDR2 FQNEAQ. The ends lost 5 bases at V and 3 bases at J; junction bases unmatched: 4. CDR3 length: 16 residues.